This T cell receptor beta chain was retrieved from a study of blood T cell repertoires in COVID-19. On the study more broadly: The United States, Italy and Spain supplied acute and convalescent COVID-19 samples. In each case, the material was cDNA or gDNA derived from T cells, B-cell-depleted T cells, or PBMCs.

In the source study's methods: Nucleated cell number was recorded as an estimate derived from reference gene primer amplification. Only in-frame clones appear in the TCRdb table, and some are missing; sequencing was by immunoSEQ multiplex PCR. V, J and clone size are taken as reported in that table, and D and trimming were inferred from the DNA itself. The data show approximately 190,000 clones, 88% seen once. Trimming at V came to 4 bases and at J to 6 bases, leaving 8 bases not matched to a gene. The germline CDR1 and CDR2 sequences are LNHDA and SQIVND (reference sequence). The CDR3 totals 15 residues.

This chain joins TRBV19 and TRBJ1-5; 8 bases map to TRBD1. The receptor was isolated from a man aged 35 to 55 with active or convalescent COVID-19. The sample consisted of peripheral blood. The CDR3 DNA sequence: TGTGCCAGTAGTACCGCAGGGGGCCTAGGTCAGCCCCAGCATTTT. Translation gives CASSTAGGLGQPQHF.